The following is a T cell receptor (beta chain) sequence with its context. This table comes from immunoSEQ multiplex PCR, and its TCRdb copy is limited to in-frame clones, with some not included. The sample contains fewer than 25,000 clones, approximately 94% of which appear only once. Germline CDR1 reads PRHDT; CDR2 reads FYEKMQ (reference sequence). The CDR3 is 16 residues long. V was trimmed by 5 bases and J by 7 bases, leaving 18 bases between them. The sample comes from a study of brain T cells in children with intractable seizures. Sequencing was limited to surgery cases with top T cell transcript signatures in brain tissue. Before surgery, patients took at least one anti-epileptic drug.

V is TRBV13 and J is TRBJ1-6; D unclear. The clonotype comes from a boy between 5 and 17 years old with focal cortical dysplasia and intractable seizures. The specimen comprised peripheral blood, sampled at surgery. The CDR3 sequence is CASSPGLWARNSPLHF. For the CDR3, the DNA is TGTGCCAGCAGCCCCGGCCTTTGGGCTAGGAATTCACCCCTCCACTTT.